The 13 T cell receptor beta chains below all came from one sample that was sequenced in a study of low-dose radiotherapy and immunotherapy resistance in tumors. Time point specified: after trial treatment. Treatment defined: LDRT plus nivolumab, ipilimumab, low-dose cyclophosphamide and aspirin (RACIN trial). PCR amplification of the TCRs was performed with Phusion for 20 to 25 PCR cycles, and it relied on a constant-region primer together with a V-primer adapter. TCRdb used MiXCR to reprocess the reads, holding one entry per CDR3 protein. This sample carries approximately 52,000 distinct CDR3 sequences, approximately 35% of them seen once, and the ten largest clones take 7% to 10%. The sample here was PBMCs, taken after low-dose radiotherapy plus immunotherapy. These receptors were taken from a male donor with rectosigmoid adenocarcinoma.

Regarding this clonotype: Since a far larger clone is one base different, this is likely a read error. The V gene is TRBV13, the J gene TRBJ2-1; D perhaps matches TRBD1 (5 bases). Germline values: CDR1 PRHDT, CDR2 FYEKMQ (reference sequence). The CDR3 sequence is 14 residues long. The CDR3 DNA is TGTGCCAGCAATAATGACAGACCCTACAATGAGCAGTTATTC. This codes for CASNNDRPYNEQLF.

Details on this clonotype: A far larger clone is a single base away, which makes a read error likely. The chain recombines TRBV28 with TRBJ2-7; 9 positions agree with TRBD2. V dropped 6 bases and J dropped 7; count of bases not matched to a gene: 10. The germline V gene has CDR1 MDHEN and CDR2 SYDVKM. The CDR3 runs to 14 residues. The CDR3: CASRLAGVENEQYF. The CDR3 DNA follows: TGTGCCAGCAGATTAGCGGGAGTGGAGAATGAGCAGTACTTC. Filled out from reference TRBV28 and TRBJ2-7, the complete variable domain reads DVKVTQSSRYLVKRTGEKVFLECVQDMDHENMFWYRQDPGLGLRLIYFSYDVKMKEKGDIPEGYSVSREKKERFSLILESASTNQTSMYLCASRLAGVENEQYFGPGTRLTVT.

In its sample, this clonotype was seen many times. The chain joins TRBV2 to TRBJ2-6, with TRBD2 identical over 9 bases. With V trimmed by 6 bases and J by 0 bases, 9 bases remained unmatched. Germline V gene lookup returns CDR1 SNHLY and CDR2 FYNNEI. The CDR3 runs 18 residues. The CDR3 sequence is CASSGERGAGSGANVLTF. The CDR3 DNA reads TGTGCCAGCAGCGGCGAGCGGGGGGCCGGCTCTGGGGCCAACGTCCTGACTTTC. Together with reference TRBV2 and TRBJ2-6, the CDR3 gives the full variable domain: EPEVTQTPSHQVTQMGQEVILRCVPISNHLYFYWYRQILGQKVEFLVSFYNNEISEKSEIFDDQFSVERPDGSNFTLKIRSTKLEDSAMYFCASSGERGAGSGANVLTFGAGSRLTVL.

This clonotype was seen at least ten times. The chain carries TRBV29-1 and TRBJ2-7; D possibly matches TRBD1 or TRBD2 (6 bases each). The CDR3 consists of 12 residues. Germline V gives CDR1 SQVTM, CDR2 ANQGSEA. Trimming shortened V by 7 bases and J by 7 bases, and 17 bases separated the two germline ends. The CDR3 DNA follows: TGCAGCGCCAAGTGGGGGGCGGGGGAGCAGTACTTC. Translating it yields CSAKWGAGEQYF.

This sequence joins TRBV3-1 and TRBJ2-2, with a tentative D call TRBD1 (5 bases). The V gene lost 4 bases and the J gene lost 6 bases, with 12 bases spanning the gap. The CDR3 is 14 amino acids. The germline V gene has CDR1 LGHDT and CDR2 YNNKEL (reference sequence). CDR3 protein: CASSPYQGSGELFF. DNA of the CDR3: TGTGCCAGCAGCCCGTACCAGGGATCCGGGGAGCTGTTTTTT.

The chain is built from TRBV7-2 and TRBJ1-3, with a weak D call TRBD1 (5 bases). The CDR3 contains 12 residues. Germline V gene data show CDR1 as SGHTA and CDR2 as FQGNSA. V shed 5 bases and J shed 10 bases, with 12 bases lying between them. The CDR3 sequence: CASSLQGMTIYF. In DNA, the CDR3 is TGTGCCAGCAGCCTCCAGGGTATGACCATATATTTT.

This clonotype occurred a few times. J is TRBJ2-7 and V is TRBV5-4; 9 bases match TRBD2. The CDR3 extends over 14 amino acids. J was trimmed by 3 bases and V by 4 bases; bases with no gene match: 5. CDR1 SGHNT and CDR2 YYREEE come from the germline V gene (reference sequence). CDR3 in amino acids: CASSASGGLYEQYF. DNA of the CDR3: TGTGCCAGCAGCGCCAGCGGGGGGCTCTACGAGCAGTACTTC.

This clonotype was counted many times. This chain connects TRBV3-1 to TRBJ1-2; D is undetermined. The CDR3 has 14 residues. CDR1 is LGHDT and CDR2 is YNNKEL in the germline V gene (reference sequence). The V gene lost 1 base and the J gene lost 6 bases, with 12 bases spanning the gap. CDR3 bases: TGTGCCAGCAGCCAAGTTGCGAAACGGGATGGCTACACCTTC. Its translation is CASSQVAKRDGYTF.

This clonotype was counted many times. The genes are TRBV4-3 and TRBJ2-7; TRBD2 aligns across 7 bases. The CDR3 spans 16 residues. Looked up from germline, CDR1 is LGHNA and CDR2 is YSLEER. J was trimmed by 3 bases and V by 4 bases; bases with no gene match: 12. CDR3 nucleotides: TGCGCCAGCAGCCCGGACCGACTAGCTTTAATCTACGAGCAGTACTTC. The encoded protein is CASSPDRLALIYEQYF.

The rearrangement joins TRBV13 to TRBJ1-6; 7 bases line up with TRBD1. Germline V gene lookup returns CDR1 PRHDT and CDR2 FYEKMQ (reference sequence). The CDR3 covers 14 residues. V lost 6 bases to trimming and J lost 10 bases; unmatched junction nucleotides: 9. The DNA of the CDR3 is TGTGCCAGCAGTGAAGTTGAGGGGGCATCACCCCTCCACTTT. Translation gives CASSEVEGASPLHF.

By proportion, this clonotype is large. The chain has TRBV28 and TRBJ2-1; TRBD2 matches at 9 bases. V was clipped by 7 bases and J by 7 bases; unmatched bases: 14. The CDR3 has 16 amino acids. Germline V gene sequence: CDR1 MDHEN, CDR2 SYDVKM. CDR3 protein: CASKSIAGVYRNEQFF. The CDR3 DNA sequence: TGTGCCAGCAAGTCTATAGCGGGAGTGTACCGAAATGAGCAGTTCTTC.

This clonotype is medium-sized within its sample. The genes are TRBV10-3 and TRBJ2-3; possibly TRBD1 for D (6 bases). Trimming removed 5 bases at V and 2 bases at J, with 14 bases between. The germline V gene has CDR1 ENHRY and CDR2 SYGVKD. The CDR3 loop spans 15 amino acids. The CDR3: CAISMAQGPTDTQYF. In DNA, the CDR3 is TGTGCCATCAGTATGGCACAGGGCCCCACAGATACGCAGTATTTT.

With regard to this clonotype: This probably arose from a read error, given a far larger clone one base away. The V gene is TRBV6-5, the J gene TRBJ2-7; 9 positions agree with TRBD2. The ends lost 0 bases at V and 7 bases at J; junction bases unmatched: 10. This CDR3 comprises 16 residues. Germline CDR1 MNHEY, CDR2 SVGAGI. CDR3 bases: TGTGCCAGCAGTTACTCGGACGGCGGGGGGGGGAATGAGCAGTACTTC. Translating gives CASSYSDGGGGNEQYF.